This TCR beta chain emerged from a study of T cells in localized non-small cell lung cancer. Clones were sequenced by immunoSEQ multiplex PCR, and TCRdb holds only the in-frame ones, with some missing. The table lists about 2,500 clones, roughly a fifth of them singletons. In regard to this clone: Antigen: not known.

Notes on the study in general: Adjacent lung had a median approximately 57 of the 100 largest tumor clones. Higher blood T cell density tracked longer overall survival. Clonality peaked in uninvolved adjacent lung rather than tumor.

Germline V lookup: CDR1 MNHGY, CDR2 SAAAGT. Trimming removed 5 bases at V and 5 bases at J, with 23 bases between. The CDR3 totals 17 residues. The clonotype was recovered from a male donor at least 60 years old with stage I squamous cell lung carcinoma. This material consisted of normal lung tissue next to the tumor, taken before any cancer treatment. This chain uses TRBV6-8 with TRBJ2-3; D tentatively fits TRBD1 or TRBD2 (5 bases each). This CDR3 is CASSEYWGTGNRDTQYF. CDR3 DNA: TGTGCCAGCAGTGAGTATTGGGGGACCGGGAACAGAGATACGCAGTATTTT.